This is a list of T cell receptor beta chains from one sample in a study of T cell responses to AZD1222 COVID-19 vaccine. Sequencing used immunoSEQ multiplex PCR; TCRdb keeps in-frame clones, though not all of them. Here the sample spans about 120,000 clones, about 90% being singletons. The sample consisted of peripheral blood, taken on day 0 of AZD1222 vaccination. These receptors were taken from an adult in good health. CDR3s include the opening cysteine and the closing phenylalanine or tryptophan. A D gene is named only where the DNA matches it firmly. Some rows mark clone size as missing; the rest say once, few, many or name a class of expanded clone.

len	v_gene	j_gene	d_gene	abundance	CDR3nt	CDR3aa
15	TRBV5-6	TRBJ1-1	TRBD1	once	TGTGCCAGCAGCTTGGGACAGGGGAGACGGACTGAAGCTTTCTTT	CASSLGQGRRTEAFF
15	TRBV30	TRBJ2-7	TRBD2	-	TGTGCCTGGCACACCGAAAAAAGCGGGAACAACGAGCAGTACTTC	CAWHTEKSGNNEQYF
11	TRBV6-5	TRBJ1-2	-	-	TGTGCCAGCATAGGCCTCTATGGCTACACCTTC	CASIGLYGYTF
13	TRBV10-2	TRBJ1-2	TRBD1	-	TGCGCCAGTCAACTTACAGGGGGCGATGGCTACACCTTC	CASQLTGGDGYTF
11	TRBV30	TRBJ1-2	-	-	TGTGCCTGGAGTAGGACGTATGGCTACACCTTC	CAWSRTYGYTF
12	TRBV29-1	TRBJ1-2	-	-	TGCACTTTTGTCCAGGCAAGCTATGGCTACACCTTC	CTFVQASYGYTF
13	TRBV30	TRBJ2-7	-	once	TGTGCCTGGAGTTCCGGACGGACTTACGAGCAGTACTTC	CAWSSGRTYEQYF
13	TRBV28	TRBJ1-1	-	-	TGTGCCAGCGCAGGTTTATTGAACACTGAAGCTTTCTTT	CASAGLLNTEAFF
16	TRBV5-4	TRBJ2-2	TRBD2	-	TGTGCCAGCAGGACCGGGACTAGCGTGAACACCGGGGAGCTGTTTTTT	CASRTGTSVNTGELFF
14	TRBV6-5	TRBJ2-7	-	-	TGTGCCAGCAGTTACGGCAGGATCGGGTACGAGCAGTACTTC	CASSYGRIGYEQYF
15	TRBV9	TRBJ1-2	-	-	TGTGCCAGCAGCGTAGAGATCCAGGGAGAGGATGGCTACACCTTC	CASSVEIQGEDGYTF
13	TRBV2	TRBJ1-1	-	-	TGTGCCAGCTGTTTCCGAGCGGACGTAGAAGCTTTCTTT	CASCFRADVEAFF
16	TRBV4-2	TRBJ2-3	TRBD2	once	TGTGCCAGCAGCCAAGAGTTACTAGCGGGTCCAGATACGCAGTATTTT	CASSQELLAGPDTQYF
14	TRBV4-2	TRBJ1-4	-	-	TGTGCCAGCAGCCCGATGGGGATGGAGGAAAAACTGTTTTTT	CASSPMGMEEKLFF
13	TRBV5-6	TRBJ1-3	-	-	TGTGCCAGCAGCCCGCCGGGGGGAAACACCATATATTTT	CASSPPGGNTIYF
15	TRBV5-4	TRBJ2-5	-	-	TGTGCCAGCAGCTTGACGACAGGTGGAGGGGAGACCCAGTACTTC	CASSLTTGGGETQYF